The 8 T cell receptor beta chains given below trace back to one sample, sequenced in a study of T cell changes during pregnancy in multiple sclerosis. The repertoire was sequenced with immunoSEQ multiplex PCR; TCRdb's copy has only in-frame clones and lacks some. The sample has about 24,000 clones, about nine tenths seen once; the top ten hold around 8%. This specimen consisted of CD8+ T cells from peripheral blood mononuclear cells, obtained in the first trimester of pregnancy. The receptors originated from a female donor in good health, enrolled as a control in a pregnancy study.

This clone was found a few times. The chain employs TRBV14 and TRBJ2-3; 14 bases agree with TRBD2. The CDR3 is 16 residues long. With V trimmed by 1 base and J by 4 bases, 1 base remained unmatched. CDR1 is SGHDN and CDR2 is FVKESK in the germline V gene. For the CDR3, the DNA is TGTGCCAGCAGCCAAGTGACTAGCGGGGGGGCAGATACGCAGTATTTT. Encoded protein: CASSQVTSGGADTQYF.

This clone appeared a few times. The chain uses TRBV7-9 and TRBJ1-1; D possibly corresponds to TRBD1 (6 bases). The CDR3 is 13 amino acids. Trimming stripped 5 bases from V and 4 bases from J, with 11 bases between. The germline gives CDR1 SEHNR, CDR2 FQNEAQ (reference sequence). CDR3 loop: CASSPQGSTEAFF. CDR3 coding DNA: TGTGCCAGCAGCCCCCAGGGGAGCACTGAAGCTTTCTTT.

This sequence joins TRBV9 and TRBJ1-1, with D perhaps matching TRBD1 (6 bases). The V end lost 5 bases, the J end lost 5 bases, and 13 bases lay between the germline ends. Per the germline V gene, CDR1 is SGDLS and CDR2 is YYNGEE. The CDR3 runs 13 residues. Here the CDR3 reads CASSHRGGTEAFF. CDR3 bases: TGTGCCAGCAGTCATAGGGGGGGAACTGAAGCTTTCTTT.

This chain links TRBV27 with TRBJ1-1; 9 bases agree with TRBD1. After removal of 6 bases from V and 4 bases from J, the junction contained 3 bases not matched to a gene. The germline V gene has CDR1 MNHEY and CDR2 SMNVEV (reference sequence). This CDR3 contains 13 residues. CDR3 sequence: CASRGQGSTEAFF. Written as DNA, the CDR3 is TGTGCCAGCAGAGGACAGGGGTCCACTGAAGCTTTCTTT.

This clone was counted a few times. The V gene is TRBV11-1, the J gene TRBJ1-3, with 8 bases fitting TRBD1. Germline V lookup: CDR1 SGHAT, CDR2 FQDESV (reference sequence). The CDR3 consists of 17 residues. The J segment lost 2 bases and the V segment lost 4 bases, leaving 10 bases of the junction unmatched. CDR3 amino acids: CASSSSWTGKAGNTIYF. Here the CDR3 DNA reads TGTGCCAGCAGCTCATCATGGACAGGGAAGGCTGGAAACACCATATATTTT.

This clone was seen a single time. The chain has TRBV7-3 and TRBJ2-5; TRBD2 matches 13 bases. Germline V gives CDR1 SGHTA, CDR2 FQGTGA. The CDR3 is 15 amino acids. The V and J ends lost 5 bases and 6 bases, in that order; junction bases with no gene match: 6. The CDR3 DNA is TGTGCCAGCAGCGAACTAGCGGGGGGGCTCAAGACCCAGTACTTC. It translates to CASSELAGGLKTQYF.

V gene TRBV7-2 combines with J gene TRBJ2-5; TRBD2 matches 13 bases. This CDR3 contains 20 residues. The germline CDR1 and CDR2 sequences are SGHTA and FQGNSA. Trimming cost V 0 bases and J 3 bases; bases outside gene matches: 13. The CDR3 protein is CASSLALTSGGALEEETQYF. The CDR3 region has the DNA TGTGCCAGCAGCTTAGCGCTCACTAGCGGGGGGGCCTTAGAGGAAGAGACCCAGTACTTC. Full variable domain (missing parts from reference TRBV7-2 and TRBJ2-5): GAGVSQSPSNKVTEKGKDVELRCDPISGHTALYWYRQSLGQGLEFLIYFQGNSAPDKSGLPSDRFSAERTGGSVSTLTIQRTQQEDSAVYLCASSLALTSGGALEEETQYFGPGTRLLVL.

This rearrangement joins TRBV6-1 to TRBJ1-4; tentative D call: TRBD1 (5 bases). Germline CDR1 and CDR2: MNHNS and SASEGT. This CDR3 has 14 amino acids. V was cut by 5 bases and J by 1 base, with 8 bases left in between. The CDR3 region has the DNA TGTGCCAGCAGTCGACAGCAAACTAATGAAAAACTGTTTTTT. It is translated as CASSRQQTNEKLFF.